These T cell receptor beta chains were read from a single sample in a study of memory CD4+ T cells and cytomegalovirus serostatus. Assay: immunoSEQ multiplex PCR; the TCRdb copy retains only in-frame clones and omits some. The table has roughly 50,000 clones, about 77% seen once. The sequenced sample consisted of memory CD4+ T cells from blood. The origin of the receptors is an adult in good health and CMV-seronegative. Each CDR3 is given with its conserved first and last residue. The D gene is left open where the match is weak. Rows give clone size only sometimes, using once, few, many, or a class for an expanded clone.

clone_size	d_call	j_call	v_call	cdr3_length	cdr3_aa	cdr3_nt
once	TRBD2	TRBJ2-1	TRBV9	22	CASSDVGFVGGGRAPSYNEQFF	TGTGCCAGCAGCGATGTCGGGTTCGTCGGGGGCGGGAGGGCTCCTTCCTACAATGAGCAGTTCTTC
-	-	TRBJ1-4	TRBV18	11	CASSSVEKLFF	TGTGCCAGCTCATCGGTTGAAAAACTGTTTTTT
-	TRBD2	TRBJ2-1	TRBV25-1	16	CASSEAGTSGFNEQFF	TGTGCCAGCAGTGAGGCCGGGACTAGCGGATTCAATGAGCAGTTCTTC
-	TRBD1	TRBJ2-1	TRBV19	14	CASSRDRGPGEQFF	TGTGCCAGTAGCAGAGACAGGGGGCCGGGGGAGCAGTTCTTC
-	-	TRBJ2-7	TRBV7-8	15	CASSRGGGYVREQYF	TGTGCCAGCAGCCGAGGGGGGGGCTATGTGAGGGAGCAGTACTTC
-	TRBD2	TRBJ2-3	TRBV5-1	15	CASSLSSGNTDTQYF	TGCGCCAGCAGCTTGTCTAGCGGTAACACAGATACGCAGTATTTT
-	-	TRBJ1-1	TRBV19	14	CASSIRLVNTEAFF	TGTGCCAGTAGTATCCGATTGGTGAACACTGAAGCTTTCTTT
-	-	TRBJ1-3	TRBV9	13	CASSVGGGNTIYF	TGTGCCAGCAGCGTAGGCGGTGGAAACACCATATATTTT
-	-	TRBJ2-2	TRBV5-1	16	CASSLALAANTGELFF	TGCGCCAGCAGCTTGGCGTTAGCGGCCAACACCGGGGAGCTGTTTTTT
-	TRBD1	TRBJ1-2	TRBV19	15	CASSWGQGPIYGYTF	TGTGCCTCTAGTTGGGGACAGGGACCTATCTATGGCTACACCTTC
-	TRBD2	TRBJ2-3	TRBV11-2	15	CASSTHGGGTDTQYF	TGTGCCAGCAGCACCCACGGGGGGGGAACAGATACGCAGTATTTT
-	TRBD1	TRBJ1-1	TRBV11-2	14	CASSPIRGRAEAFF	TGTGCCAGCAGCCCGATCAGGGGGCGGGCTGAAGCTTTCTTT
-	-	TRBJ1-5	TRBV2	15	CASSDLISGNQPQHF	TGTGCCAGCAGTGATCTTATCAGTGGCAATCAGCCCCAGCATTTT
-	TRBD2	TRBJ2-2	TRBV7-7	17	CASSLTTSGVNTGELFF	TGTGCCAGCAGCTTAACAACTAGCGGTGTAAACACCGGGGAGCTGTTTTTT
-	-	TRBJ2-5	TRBV5-4	11	CASSVKETQYF	TGTGCCAGCAGCGTAAAAGAGACCCAGTACTTC
few	-	TRBJ1-3	TRBV7-9	14	CASSLRGAGNTIYF	TGTGCCAGCAGCTTGAGGGGGGCTGGAAACACCATATATTTT
-	-	TRBJ2-5	TRBV27	15	CASSLEGGAGETQYF	TGTGCCAGCAGCCTGGAGGGGGGGGCAGGGGAGACCCAGTACTTC
once	TRBD2	TRBJ2-2	TRBV7-2	16	CASSFISGTNTGELFF	TGTGCCAGCAGCTTTATTAGCGGGACGAACACCGGGGAGCTGTTTTTT
-	-	TRBJ2-6	TRBV2	18	CASSETDPRASGANVLTF	TGTGCCAGCAGTGAAACGGACCCCCGGGCCTCCGGGGCCAACGTCCTGACTTTC
-	TRBD1	TRBJ1-2	TRBV7-2	14	CASSPTGAGYGYTF	TGTGCCAGCAGCCCCACAGGGGCGGGCTATGGCTACACCTTC
many	-	TRBJ1-2	TRBV29-1	13	CSGSWGANYGYTF	TGCAGCGGCTCTTGGGGGGCTAACTATGGCTACACCTTC